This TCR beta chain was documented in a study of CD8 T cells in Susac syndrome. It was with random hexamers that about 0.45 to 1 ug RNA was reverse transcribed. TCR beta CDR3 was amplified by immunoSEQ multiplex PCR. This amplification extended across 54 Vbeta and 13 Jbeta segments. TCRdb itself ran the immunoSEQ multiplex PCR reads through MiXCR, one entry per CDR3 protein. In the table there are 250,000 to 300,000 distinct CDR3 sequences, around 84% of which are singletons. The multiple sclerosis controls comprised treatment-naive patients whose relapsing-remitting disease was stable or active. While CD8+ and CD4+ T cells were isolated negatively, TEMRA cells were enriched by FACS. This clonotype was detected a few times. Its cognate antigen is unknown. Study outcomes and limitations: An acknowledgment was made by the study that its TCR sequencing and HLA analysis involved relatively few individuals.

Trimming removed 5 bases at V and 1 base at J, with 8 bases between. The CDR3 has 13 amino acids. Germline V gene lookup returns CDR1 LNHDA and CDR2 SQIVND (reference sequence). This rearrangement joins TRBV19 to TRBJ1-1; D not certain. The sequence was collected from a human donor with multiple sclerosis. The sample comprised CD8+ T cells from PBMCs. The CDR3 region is CASSLYRNTEAFF. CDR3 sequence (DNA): TGTGCCAGTAGTCTATACCGGAACACTGAAGCTTTCTTT.